This T cell receptor beta chain originates from a study of T cells in Graves' hyperthyroidism and ophthalmopathy. Regarding this clonotype: Antigen specificity is unknown.

Findings and limits, study-wide: Progression to ophthalmopathy was predicted a median of roughly 6.5 months early. Most expanded thyroid clonotypes above 0.001 recurred in blood.

This CDR3 contains 15 residues. Trimming pared 0 bases from V and 1 base from J, leaving 9 bases between. Germline values: CDR1 KGHSH, CDR2 LQKENI. RNA transcripts yielded amplified TCR beta CDR3 regions. HTBI primers were employed in a first-round RT-PCR of the TCR CDR3. TCRdb used MiXCR to reprocess the multiplex PCR reads, holding one entry per CDR3 protein. The data hold about 520,000 distinct CDR3 sequences, with approximately 25% observed a single time. Sequencing was carried out using blood. This TCR was recovered from a woman under 40 with Graves' ophthalmopathy. The V and J genes are TRBV18 and TRBJ1-1; D is possibly TRBD1 (5 bases). In DNA, the CDR3 is TGTGCCAGCTCACCACCTGGGACTGCGAACACTGAAGCTTTCTTT. Its protein product is CASSPPGTANTEAFF.